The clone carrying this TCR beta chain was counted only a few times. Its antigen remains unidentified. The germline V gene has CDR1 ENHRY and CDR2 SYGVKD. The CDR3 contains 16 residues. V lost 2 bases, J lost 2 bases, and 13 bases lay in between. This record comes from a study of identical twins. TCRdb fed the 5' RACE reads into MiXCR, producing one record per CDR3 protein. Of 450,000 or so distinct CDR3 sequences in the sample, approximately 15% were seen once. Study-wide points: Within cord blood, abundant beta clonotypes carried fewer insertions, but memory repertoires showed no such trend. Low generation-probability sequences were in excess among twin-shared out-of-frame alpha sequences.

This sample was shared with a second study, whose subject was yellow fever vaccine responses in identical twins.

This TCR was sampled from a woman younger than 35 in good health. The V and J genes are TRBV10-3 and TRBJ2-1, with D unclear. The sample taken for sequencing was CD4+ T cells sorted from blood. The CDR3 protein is CAISEPAGETYNEQFF. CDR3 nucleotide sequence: TGTGCCATCAGTGAGCCGGCAGGAGAGACCTACAATGAGCAGTTCTTC.